Below, 8 T cell receptor beta chains from the same sample are listed, as sequenced in a study of cytomegalovirus exposure and HLA in healthy donors. 60 Vbeta and 13 Jbeta primers were used in PCR. Measured with immunoSEQ multiplex PCR; TCRdb has only the in-frame clones, and not every one. The table includes 90,000 to 120,000 clones, more than 75% detected once. Specimen: PBMCs. These TCRs come from a woman aged 45-65 years in good health and CMV-seropositive.

The CDR3 DNA is TGTGCCAGCAGCTTGGAACAGGAGGGGCCCCAGCATTTT. It translates to CASSLEQEGPQHF. The chain is built from TRBV7-3 and TRBJ1-5; possible D gene TRBD1, 5 bases. The CDR3 runs to 13 residues. The V gene lost 3 bases and the J gene lost 9 bases, with 12 bases spanning the gap. The germline CDR1 and CDR2 sequences are SGHTA and FQGTGA.

This clone was counted a few times. This chain links TRBV6-5 with TRBJ2-1; weak D call: TRBD2 (5 bases). The CDR3 contains 15 residues. The V and J ends lost 3 bases and 5 bases respectively, with 14 bases between them. Germline V lookup: CDR1 MNHEY, CDR2 SVGAGI. The CDR3 DNA reads TGTGCCAGCAGTTATGGGAGCGGACCTAACAATGAGCAGTTCTTC. This encodes CASSYGSGPNNEQFF.

The CDR3 nucleotides are TGTGCCAGCAGTGAATGGTCCGCTACGACAGTCTATGGCTACACCTTC. Protein sequence: CASSEWSATTVYGYTF. The V call is TRBV25-1, the J call TRBJ1-2, with TRBD1 as a possible D gene (5 bases). The V end was cut by 1 base, the J end by 4 bases, with 16 bases between. The CDR3 extends over 16 amino acids. Germline V gene sequence: CDR1 MGHDK, CDR2 SYGVNS.

This sequence joins TRBV19 and TRBJ1-1; D remains unclear. Germline V gene data show CDR1 as LNHDA and CDR2 as SQIVND (reference sequence). The V gene lost 1 base and the J gene lost 2 bases, with 11 bases spanning the gap. This CDR3 comprises 15 residues. The chain's CDR3 is CASSIVPQLNTEAFF. CDR3 nucleotides: TGTGCCAGTAGTATAGTTCCCCAACTCAACACTGAAGCTTTCTTT.

A single count supports this clone. The chain couples TRBV12-5 to TRBJ2-1, with 9 bases matching TRBD1. The length of the CDR3 is 14 residues. V trimming: 7 bases; J trimming: 3 bases; junction bases outside the gene matches: 4. The germline gives CDR1 LGHNT, CDR2 FRNRAP. DNA for the CDR3: TGTGCTAGTGTTCCGGGACAGGGCTACAATGAGCAGTTCTTC. Translating gives CASVPGQGYNEQFF.

The gene calls are TRBV5-1 and TRBJ2-5; 9 bases agree with TRBD1. The CDR3 has 14 amino acids. Germline V lookup: CDR1 SGHRS, CDR2 YFSETQ. V trimming: 4 bases; J trimming: 7 bases; junction bases outside the gene matches: 8. The CDR3 loop is CASSQGTGSGTQYF. CDR3 in DNA: TGCGCCAGCAGCCAGGGGACAGGGTCAGGGACCCAGTACTTC.

The genes are TRBV27 and TRBJ1-3; no clear D. There are 14 residues in the CDR3. Germline V lookup: CDR1 MNHEY, CDR2 SMNVEV (reference sequence). V lost 0 bases and J 4 bases, leaving 7 bases between the germline ends. The CDR3 DNA sequence: TGTGCCAGCAGTTTATCGTCCTTAGGAAACACCATATATTTT. It is translated as CASSLSSLGNTIYF.

This clone was counted once. The chain is built from TRBV7-3 and TRBJ2-3; 8 bases fit TRBD2. The CDR3 contains 15 residues. Losses at the gene ends were 4 bases for V and 2 bases for J; bases not matched to a gene: 5. CDR1 and CDR2 from the germline V gene are SGHTA and FQGTGA. CDR3 bases: TGTGCCAGCAGCTCCGGGGGGGCTATCACAGATACGCAGTATTTT. Translating it yields CASSSGGAITDTQYF.